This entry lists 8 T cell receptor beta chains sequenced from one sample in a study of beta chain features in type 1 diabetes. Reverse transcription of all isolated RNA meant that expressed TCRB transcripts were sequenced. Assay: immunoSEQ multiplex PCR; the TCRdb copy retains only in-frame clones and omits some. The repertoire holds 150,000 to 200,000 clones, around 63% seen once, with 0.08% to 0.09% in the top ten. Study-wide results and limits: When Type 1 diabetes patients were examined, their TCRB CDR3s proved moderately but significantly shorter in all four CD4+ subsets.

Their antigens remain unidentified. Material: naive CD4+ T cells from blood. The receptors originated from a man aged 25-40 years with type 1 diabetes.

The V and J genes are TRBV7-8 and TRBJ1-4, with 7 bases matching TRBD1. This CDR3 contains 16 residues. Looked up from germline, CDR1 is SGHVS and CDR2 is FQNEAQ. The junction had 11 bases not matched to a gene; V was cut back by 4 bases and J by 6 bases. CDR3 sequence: CASSSPQGSPDEKLFF. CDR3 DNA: TGTGCCAGCAGCTCCCCACAGGGGAGTCCGGATGAAAAACTGTTTTTT.

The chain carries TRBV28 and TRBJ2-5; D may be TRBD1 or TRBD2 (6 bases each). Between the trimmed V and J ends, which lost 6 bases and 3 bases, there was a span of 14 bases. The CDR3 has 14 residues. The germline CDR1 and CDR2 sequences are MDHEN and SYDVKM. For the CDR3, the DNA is TGTGCCAGCAGCTCACAGGGAGGAGAAGAGACCCAGTACTTC. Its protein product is CASSSQGGEETQYF.

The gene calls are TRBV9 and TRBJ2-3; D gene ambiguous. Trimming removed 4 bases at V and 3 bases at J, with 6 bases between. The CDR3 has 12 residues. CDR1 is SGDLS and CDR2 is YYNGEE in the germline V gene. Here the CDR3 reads CASSLLTDTQYF. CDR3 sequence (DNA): TGTGCCAGCAGCCTCCTAACAGATACGCAGTATTTT.

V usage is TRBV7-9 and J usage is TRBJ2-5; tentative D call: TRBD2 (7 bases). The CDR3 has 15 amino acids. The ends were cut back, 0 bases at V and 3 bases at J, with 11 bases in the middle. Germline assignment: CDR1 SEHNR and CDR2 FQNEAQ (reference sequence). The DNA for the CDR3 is TGTGCCAGCAGCTTAGCGGGGAGGGACAAAGAGACCCAGTACTTC. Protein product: CASSLAGRDKETQYF.

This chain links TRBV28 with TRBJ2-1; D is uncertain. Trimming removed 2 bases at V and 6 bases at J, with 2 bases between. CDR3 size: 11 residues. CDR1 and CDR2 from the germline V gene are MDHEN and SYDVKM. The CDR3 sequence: CASSLTNEQFF. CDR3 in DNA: TGTGCCAGCAGTTTAACCAATGAGCAGTTCTTC.

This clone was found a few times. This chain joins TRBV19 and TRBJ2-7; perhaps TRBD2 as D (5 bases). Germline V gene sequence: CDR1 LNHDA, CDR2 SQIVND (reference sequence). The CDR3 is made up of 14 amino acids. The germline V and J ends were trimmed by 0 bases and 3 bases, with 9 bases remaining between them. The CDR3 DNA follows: TGTGCCAGTAGTATAGAAGGGAGTAACTACGAGCAGTACTTC. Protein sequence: CASSIEGSNYEQYF.

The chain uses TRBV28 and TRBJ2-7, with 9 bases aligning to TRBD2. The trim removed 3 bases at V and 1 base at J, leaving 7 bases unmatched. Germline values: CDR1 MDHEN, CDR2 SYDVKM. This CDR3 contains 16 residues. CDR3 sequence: CASSFLGLARSYEQYF. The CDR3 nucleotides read TGTGCCAGCAGTTTCCTAGGACTAGCGAGGTCCTACGAGCAGTACTTC.

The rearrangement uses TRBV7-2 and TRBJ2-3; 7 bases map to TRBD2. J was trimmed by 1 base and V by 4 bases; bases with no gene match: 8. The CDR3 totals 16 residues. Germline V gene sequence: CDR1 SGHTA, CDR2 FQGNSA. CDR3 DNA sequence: TGTGCCAGCAGCTCGCTCAGCGGGGCACGCACAGATACGCAGTATTTT. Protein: CASSSLSGARTDTQYF.